A selection of T cell receptor beta chains follows, all from one sample in a study of CXCR3-negative and CXCR3-positive naive CD8 T cells. No DNA is given; TCRdb re-called the 5' RACE reads and lists each CDR3 protein once. This sample's table has about 120,000 distinct CDR3 sequences. The specimen sequenced was naive CXCR3- CD8+ T cells from blood. The receptors come from a human donor in good health. Some clones in this sample may be carry-over from other donors' samples. The CDR3 runs from the conserved cysteine through the conserved F or W.

CDR3 protein	CDR3 length	J gene	V gene
CASSYDSTEAFF	12	TRBJ1-1	TRBV7-9
CASSFGHNEQFF	12	TRBJ2-1	TRBV7-3
CASSYKAPTSGSWRGLEQYF	20	TRBJ2-7	TRBV6-7
CASSSMDGSPYNEQFF	16	TRBJ2-1	TRBV5-1
CASSLRLAGGEVYNEQFF	18	TRBJ2-1	TRBV9
CASSYVGALTYEQYF	15	TRBJ2-7	TRBV28
CSIRTLTGELFF	12	TRBJ2-2	TRBV29-1
CASSEDSPYEQYF	13	TRBJ2-7	TRBV5-1
CASSYRQGPVTEAFF	15	TRBJ1-1	TRBV7-9
CASSYGRNTGELFF	14	TRBJ2-2	TRBV6-2/TRBV6-3
CASSRQENTEAFF	13	TRBJ1-1	TRBV6-2/TRBV6-3
CASSSYGVNYGYTF	14	TRBJ1-2	TRBV28
CASSWGHTDTQYF	13	TRBJ2-3	TRBV7-3
CSARDPSDSSYNEQFF	16	TRBJ2-1	TRBV20-1
CASSLAVTGELFF	13	TRBJ2-2	TRBV11-2
CSAELGNTDTQYF	13	TRBJ2-3	TRBV29-1
CSVFVSGTEAFF	12	TRBJ1-1	TRBV29-1
CASIPTGDHNEQFF	14	TRBJ2-1	TRBV5-6
CASSQRRVSEQYF	13	TRBJ2-7	TRBV3-1
CANSPFSGSGNTIYF	15	TRBJ1-3	TRBV12-3/TRBV12-4
CSARKWRGTYNEQFF	15	TRBJ2-1	TRBV20-1
CASSLVGQGNYEQYF	15	TRBJ2-7	TRBV7-2
CAWEWGTSMGYTF	13	TRBJ1-2	TRBV30
CASRGGSSYEQYF	13	TRBJ2-7	TRBV28
CASSLTIGKVF	11	TRBJ2-7	TRBV7-9
CSVEDLGGAGTGELFF	16	TRBJ2-2	TRBV29-1
CASTAIVTGEQYF	13	TRBJ2-7	TRBV6-5